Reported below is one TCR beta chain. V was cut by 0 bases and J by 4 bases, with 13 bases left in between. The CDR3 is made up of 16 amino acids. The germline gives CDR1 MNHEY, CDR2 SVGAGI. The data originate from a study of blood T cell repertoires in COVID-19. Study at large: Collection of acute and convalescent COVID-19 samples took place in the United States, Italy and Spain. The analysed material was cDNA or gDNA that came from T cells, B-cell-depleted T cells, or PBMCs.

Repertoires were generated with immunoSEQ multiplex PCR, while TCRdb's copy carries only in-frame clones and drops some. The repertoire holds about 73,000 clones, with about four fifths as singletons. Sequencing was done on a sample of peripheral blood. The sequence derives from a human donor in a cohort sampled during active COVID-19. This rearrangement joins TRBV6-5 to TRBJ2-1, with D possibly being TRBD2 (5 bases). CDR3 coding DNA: TGTGCCAGCAGTTACTCGATCGGGGAGTATTACAATGAGCAGTTCTTC. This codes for CASSYSIGEYYNEQFF.